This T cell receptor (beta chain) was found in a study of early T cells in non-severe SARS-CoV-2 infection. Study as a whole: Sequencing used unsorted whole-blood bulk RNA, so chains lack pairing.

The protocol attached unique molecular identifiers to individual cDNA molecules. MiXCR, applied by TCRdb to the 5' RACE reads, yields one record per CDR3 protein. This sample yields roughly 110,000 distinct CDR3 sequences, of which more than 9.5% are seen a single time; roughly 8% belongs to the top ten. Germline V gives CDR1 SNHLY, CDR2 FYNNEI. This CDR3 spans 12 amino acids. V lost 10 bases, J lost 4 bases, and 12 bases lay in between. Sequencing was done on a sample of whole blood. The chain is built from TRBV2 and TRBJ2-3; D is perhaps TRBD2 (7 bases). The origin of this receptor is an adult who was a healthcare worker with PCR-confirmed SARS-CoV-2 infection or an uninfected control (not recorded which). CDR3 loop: CATSGGSDTQYF. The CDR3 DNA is TGTGCCACATCGGGGGGCTCAGATACGCAGTATTTT.